Included here is one T cell receptor (beta chain) sequence, with context. Its antigen is currently unknown. This sample stems from a study of CD8+CD57+ T cells in acquired aplastic anemia. Background on the study: Each DNA sample taken from sorted CD4+ and CD8+ cells came to around 2.9 ug on average. Study-level points and caveats: Patients versus controls showed no significant CD8+ Simpson's diversity difference.

The use of genomic DNA as template underpinned the TCR beta VDJ and CDR3 profiling. TCRdb re-analysed the reads in MiXCR, keeping a single row per CDR3 protein. The table records roughly 190,000 distinct CDR3 sequences, less than 70% of them present only once. V was pared by 4 bases and J by 10 bases, with 11 bases of the junction left unmatched. The germline V gene encodes CDR1 SGDLS and CDR2 YYNGEE. This CDR3 is built from 15 residues. The chain joins TRBV9 to TRBJ1-6; 7 nucleotides agree with TRBD1. Sequenced input: sorted CD4+, CD8+, or CD8+CD57+ T cells (not recorded which) from PBMCs. The receptor comes from a human donor in good health, serving as a control. CDR3 residues: CASSPLGDRISPLHF. In DNA, the CDR3 is TGTGCCAGCAGCCCCCTCGGGGACAGAATATCACCCCTCCACTTT.